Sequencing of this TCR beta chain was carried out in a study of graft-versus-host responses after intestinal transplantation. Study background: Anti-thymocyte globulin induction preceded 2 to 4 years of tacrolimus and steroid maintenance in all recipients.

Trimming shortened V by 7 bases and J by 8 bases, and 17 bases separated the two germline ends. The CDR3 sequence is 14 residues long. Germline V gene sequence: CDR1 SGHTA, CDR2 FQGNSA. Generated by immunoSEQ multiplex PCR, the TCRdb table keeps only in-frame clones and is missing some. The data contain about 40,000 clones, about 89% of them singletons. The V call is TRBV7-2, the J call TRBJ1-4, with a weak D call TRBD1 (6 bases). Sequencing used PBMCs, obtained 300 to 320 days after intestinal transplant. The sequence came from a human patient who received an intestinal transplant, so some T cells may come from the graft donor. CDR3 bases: TGTGCCAGCACATTGGGGGGGGCAGAGGAAAAACTGTTTTTT. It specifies CASTLGGAEEKLFF.